The 5 T cell receptor beta chains below come from one sample, sequenced in a study of blood T cells in healthy people across ages (dated by TCRdb to 2015 to 2017). The library was produced with 5' RACE. Reads for this sample came from an Illumina HiSeq 2500. A second about 7 to 12 cycle PCR used a sample-barcoded 5' primer and a J-beta primer mix. TCRdb reprocessed the public reads (quality trimming at Q25 with fastp, clone calling with MiXCR) and kept in-frame beta chains. Each entry merges the rows of one CDR3 protein and shows their most common DNA and genes. Present in this sample are about 1,400,000 distinct CDR3 sequences, about 40% of which were seen just once. The ten largest clones take up under 8% of the sample. The material sequenced was blood. These receptors all come from a woman between 18 and 30 years old in good health.

This clonotype was detected only a few times. V and J are TRBV27 and TRBJ2-4; D possibly corresponds to TRBD2 (6 bases). The J call is uncertain, as TRBJ2-7 better fits the DNA end. The germline V gene encodes CDR1 MNHEY and CDR2 SMNVEV (reference sequence). The CDR3 consists of 13 residues. CDR3 DNA sequence: TGTGCCAGCAGTTTCCTTGCGGGAAACGAGCAGTACTTC. Translation: CASSFLAGNEQYF.

In this sample, this clonotype turned up a few times. This sequence joins TRBV5-1 and TRBJ1-1, with D unclear. The CDR3 length is 15 residues. V was clipped by 0 bases and J by 1 base, with 10 bases between them. CDR1 and CDR2 from the germline V gene are SGHRS and YFSETQ. The CDR3 region has the DNA TGCGCCAGCAGCTTGGAAGGGCAGCAGAACACTGAAGCTTTCTTT. This sequence encodes CASSLEGQQNTEAFF.

The genes are TRBV10-3 and TRBJ2-5; 10 nucleotides align to TRBD2. The DNA end lines up better with TRBJ2-7; the J call may be wrong. Looked up from germline, CDR1 is ENHRY and CDR2 is SYGVKD. The length of the CDR3 is 16 residues. The CDR3 reads CAISDPGLALYNEQYF. The DNA of the CDR3 is TGTGCCATCAGTGACCCGGGACTAGCGCTATACAACGAGCAGTACTTC.

This clonotype was seen more than once but under ten times. The V and J genes are TRBV6-6 and TRBJ2-5; D remains ambiguous. This CDR3 region has 13 residues. V was shortened by 5 bases and J by 5 bases, with 12 bases between the two germline ends. CDR1 and CDR2 (germline): MNHNY, SVGAGI (reference sequence). The CDR3 sequence is CASSPPYPETQYF. CDR3 nucleotides: TGTGCCAGCAGTCCCCCCTACCCGGAGACCCAGTACTTC.

This chain links TRBV7-2 with TRBJ2-2; maybe TRBD2 (5 bases). Germline V gives CDR1 SGHTA, CDR2 FQGNSA. The length of the CDR3 is 13 residues. Trimming removed 5 bases at V and 5 bases at J, with 9 bases between. CDR3: CASSTRPTGELFF. CDR3 bases: TGTGCCAGCAGCACTAGACCTACCGGGGAGCTGTTTTTT. The whole variable domain, filled in from reference TRBV7-2 and TRBJ2-2, reads GAGVSQSPSNKVTEKGKDVELRCDPISGHTALYWYRQSLGQGLEFLIYFQGNSAPDKSGLPSDRFSAERTGGSVSTLTIQRTQQEDSAVYLCASSTRPTGELFFGEGSRLTVL.